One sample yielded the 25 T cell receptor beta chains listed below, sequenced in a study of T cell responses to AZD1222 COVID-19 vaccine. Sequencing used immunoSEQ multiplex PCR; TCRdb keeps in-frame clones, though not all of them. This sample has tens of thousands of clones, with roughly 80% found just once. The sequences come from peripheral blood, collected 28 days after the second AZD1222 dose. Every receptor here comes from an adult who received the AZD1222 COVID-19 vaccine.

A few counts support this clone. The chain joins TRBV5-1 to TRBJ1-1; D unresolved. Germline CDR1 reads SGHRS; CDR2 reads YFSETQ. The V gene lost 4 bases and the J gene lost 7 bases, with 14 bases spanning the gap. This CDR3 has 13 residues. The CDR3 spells CASSPPDGLEAFF. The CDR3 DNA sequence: TGCGCCAGCAGCCCACCCGACGGCCTTGAAGCTTTCTTT. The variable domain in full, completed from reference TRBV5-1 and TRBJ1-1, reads KAGVTQTPRYLIKTRGQQVTLSCSPISGHRSVSWYQQTPGQGLQFLFEYFSETQRNKGNFPGRFSGRQFSNSRSEMNVSTLELGDSALYLCASSPPDGLEAFFGQGTRLTVV.

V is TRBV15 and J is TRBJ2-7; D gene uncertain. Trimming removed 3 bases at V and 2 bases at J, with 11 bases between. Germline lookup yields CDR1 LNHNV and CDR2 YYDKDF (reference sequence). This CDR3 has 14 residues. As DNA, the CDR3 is TGTGCCACCAGCAGGGGTCAGGCGACCTACGAGCAGTACTTC. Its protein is CATSRGQATYEQYF.

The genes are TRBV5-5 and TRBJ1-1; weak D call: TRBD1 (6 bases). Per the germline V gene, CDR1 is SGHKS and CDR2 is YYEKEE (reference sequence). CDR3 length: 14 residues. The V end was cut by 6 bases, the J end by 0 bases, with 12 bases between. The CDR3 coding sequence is TGTGCCAGCAAACTGGACAGCATGAACACTGAAGCTTTCTTT. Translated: CASKLDSMNTEAFF.

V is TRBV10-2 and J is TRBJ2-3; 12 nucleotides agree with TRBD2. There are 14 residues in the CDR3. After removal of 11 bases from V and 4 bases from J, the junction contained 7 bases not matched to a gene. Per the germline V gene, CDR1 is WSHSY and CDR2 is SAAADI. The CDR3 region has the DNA TGCGCCGCCCAACTAGCGGGGGGAGCAGATACGCAGTATTTT. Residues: CAAQLAGGADTQYF.

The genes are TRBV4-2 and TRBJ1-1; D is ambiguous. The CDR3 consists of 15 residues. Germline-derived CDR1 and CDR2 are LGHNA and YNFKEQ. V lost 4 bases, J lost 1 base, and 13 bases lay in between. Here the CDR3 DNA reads TGTGCCAGCAGCCTCGGTCCAACAGCGAACACTGAAGCTTTCTTT. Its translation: CASSLGPTANTEAFF.

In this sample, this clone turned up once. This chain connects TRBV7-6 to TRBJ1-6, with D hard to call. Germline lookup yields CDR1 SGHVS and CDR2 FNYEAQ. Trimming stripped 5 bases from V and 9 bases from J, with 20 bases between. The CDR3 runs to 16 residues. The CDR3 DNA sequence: TGTGCCAGCAGCCCAACAGCATCAATAACCGGTTCACCCCTCCACTTT. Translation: CASSPTASITGSPLHF.

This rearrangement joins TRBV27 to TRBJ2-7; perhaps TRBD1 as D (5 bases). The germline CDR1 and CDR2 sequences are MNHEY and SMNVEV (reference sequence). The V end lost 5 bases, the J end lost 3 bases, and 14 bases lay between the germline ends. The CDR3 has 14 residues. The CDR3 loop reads CASSLRTPIYEQYF. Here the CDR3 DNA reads TGTGCCAGCAGTCTCCGGACACCAATCTACGAGCAGTACTTC.

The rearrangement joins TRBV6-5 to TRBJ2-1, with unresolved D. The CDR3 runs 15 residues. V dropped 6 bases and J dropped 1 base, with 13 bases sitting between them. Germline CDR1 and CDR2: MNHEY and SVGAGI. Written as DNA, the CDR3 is TGTGCCAGCAGCCCGTTTTACAGTTCCTACAATGAGCAGTTCTTC. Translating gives CASSPFYSSYNEQFF.

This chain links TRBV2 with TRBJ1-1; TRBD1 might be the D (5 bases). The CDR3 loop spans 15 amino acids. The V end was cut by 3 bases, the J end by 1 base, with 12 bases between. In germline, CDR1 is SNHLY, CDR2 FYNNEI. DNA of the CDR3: TGTGCCAGCAGTGACCTCAGGGTTTGGAACACTGAAGCTTTCTTT. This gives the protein CASSDLRVWNTEAFF.

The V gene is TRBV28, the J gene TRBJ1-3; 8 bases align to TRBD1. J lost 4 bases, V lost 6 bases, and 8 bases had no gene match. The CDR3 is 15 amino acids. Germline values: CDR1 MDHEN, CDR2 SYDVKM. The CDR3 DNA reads TGTGCCAGCAGCACTCCTCAGGGGGCCGGAAACACCATATATTTT. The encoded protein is CASSTPQGAGNTIYF.

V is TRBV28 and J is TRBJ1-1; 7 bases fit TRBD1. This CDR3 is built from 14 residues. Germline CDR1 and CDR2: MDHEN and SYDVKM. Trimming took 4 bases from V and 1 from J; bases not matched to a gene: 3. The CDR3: CASSSTGWNTEAFF. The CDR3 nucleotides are TGTGCCAGCAGTTCGACAGGGTGGAACACTGAAGCTTTCTTT. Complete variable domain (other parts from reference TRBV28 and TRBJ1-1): DVKVTQSSRYLVKRTGEKVFLECVQDMDHENMFWYRQDPGLGLRLIYFSYDVKMKEKGDIPEGYSVSREKKERFSLILESASTNQTSMYLCASSSTGWNTEAFFGQGTRLTVV.

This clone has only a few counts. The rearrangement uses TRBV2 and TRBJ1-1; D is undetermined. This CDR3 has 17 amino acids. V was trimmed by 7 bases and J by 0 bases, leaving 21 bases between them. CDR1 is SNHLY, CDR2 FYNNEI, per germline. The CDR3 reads CASTPSPMESMNTEAFF. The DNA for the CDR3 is TGTGCCAGCACTCCGTCTCCGATGGAATCCATGAACACTGAAGCTTTCTTT.

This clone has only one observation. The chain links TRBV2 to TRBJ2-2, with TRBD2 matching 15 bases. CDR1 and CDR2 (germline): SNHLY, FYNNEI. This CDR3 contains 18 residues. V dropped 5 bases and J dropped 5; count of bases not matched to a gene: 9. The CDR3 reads CASSPRGTSGGQTGELFF. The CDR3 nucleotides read TGTGCCAGCAGTCCCCGCGGGACTAGCGGGGGGCAAACCGGGGAGCTGTTTTTT.

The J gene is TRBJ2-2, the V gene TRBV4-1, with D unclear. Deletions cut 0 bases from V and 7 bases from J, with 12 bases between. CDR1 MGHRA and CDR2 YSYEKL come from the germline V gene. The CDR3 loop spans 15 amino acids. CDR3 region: CASSQEEQTNGELFF. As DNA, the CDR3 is TGCGCCAGCAGCCAAGAGGAACAAACAAACGGGGAGCTGTTTTTT.

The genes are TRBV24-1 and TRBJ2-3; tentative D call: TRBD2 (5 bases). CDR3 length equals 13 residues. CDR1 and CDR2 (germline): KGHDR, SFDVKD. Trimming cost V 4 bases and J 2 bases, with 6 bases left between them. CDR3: CATSDGITDTQYF. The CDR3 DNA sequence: TGTGCCACCAGTGACGGGATCACAGATACGCAGTATTTT.

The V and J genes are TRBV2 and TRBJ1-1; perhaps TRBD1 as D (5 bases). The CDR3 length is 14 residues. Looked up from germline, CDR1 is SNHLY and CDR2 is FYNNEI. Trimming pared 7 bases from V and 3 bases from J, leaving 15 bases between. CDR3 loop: CASTRETGHTEAFF. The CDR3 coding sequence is TGTGCCAGCACTCGGGAAACAGGACACACTGAAGCTTTCTTT.

CDR3 residues: CASRDSREGYTF. For the CDR3, the DNA is TGTGCCAGCAGGGACTCTCGGGAGGGCTACACCTTC. This chain connects TRBV2 to TRBJ1-2; no clear D gene. V gave up 6 bases and J gave up 8 bases, with 13 bases separating them. The CDR3 runs 12 residues. Germline values: CDR1 SNHLY, CDR2 FYNNEI.

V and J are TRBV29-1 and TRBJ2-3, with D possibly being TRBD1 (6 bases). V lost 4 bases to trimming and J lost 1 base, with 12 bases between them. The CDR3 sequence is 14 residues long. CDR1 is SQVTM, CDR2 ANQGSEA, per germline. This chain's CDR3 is CSVGARTGTDTQYF. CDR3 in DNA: TGCAGCGTTGGGGCCAGGACAGGCACAGATACGCAGTATTTT.

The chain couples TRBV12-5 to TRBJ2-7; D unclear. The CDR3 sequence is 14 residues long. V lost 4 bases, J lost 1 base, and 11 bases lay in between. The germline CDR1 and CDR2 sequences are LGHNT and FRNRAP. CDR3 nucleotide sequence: TGTGCTAGTGGTTCAGCCCAATATTCCTACGAGCAGTACTTC. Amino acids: CASGSAQYSYEQYF. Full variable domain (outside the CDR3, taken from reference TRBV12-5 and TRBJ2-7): DARVTQTPRHKVTEMGQEVTMRCQPILGHNTVFWYRQTMMQGLELLAYFRNRAPLDDSGMPKDRFSAEMPDATLATLKIQPSEPRDSAVYFCASGSAQYSYEQYFGPGTRLTVT.

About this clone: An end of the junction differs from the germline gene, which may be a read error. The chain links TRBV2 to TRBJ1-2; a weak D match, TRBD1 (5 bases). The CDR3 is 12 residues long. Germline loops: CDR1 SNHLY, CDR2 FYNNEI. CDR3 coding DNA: TGTGCCAGCAGGAAAACAGGTCGGAGCTACGCCTTC. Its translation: CASRKTGRSYAF. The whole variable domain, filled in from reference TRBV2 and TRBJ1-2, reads EPEVTQTPSHQVTQMGQEVILRCVPISNHLYFYWYRQILGQKVEFLVSFYNNEISEKSEIFDDQFSVERPDGSNFTLKIRSTKLEDSAMYFCASRKTGRSYAFGSGTRLTVV.

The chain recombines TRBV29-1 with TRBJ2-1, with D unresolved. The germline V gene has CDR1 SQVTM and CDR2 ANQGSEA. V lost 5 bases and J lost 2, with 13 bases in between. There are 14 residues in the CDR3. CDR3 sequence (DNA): TGCAGCGTTATCCAACGTGTTACCTACAATGAGCAGTTCTTC. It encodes CSVIQRVTYNEQFF.

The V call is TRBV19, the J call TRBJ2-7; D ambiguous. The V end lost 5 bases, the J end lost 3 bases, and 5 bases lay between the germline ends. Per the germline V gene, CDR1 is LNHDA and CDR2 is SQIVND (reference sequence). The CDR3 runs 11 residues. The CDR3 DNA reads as TGTGCCAGTAGTTACGGCTACGAGCAGTACTTC. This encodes CASSYGYEQYF.

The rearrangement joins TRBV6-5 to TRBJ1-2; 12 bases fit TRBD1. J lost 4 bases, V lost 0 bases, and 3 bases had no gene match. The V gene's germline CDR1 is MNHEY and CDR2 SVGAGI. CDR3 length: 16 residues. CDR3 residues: CASSYSGQGAGYGYTF. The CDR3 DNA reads TGTGCCAGCAGTTACTCGGGACAGGGGGCCGGCTATGGCTACACCTTC.

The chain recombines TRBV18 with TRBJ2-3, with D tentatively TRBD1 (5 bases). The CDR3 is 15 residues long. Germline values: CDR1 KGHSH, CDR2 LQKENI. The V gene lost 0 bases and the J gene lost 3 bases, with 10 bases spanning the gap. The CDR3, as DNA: TGTGCCAGCTCACCACCCTCTGGGGCAACAGATACGCAGTATTTT. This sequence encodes CASSPPSGATDTQYF.

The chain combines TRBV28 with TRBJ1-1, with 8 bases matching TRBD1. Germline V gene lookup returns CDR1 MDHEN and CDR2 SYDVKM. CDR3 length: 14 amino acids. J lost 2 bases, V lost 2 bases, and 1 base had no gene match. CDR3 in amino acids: CASSLPGGNTEAFF. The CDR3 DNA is TGTGCCAGCAGTTTACCAGGGGGCAACACTGAAGCTTTCTTT.